This T cell receptor beta chain was sequenced during a study of blood T cell repertoires in COVID-19. Turning to the study itself: Acute and convalescent COVID-19 specimens originated in the United States, Italy and Spain. From T cells, B-cell-depleted T cells, or PBMCs came the material, which was cDNA or gDNA.

Per germline, CDR1 SGHVS and CDR2 FNYEAQ. J was trimmed by 3 bases and V by 2 bases; bases with no gene match: 3. The CDR3 totals 16 residues. The data were produced by immunoSEQ multiplex PCR, yet TCRdb's version contains in-frame clones alone and is incomplete. Of some 220,000 clones in the sample, around three quarters were seen once. The sample was peripheral blood. This receptor was identified in a woman aged 70 to 79 with acute or convalescent COVID-19. This chain joins TRBV7-6 and TRBJ2-3, with 12 bases identical to TRBD2. CDR3 protein: CASSLNLAGGTDTQYF. In DNA, the CDR3 is TGTGCCAGCAGCTTAAACCTAGCGGGGGGGACAGATACGCAGTATTTT.